This T cell receptor beta chain derives from a study of blood T cells in healthy people across ages. Each donor supplied approximately 10 milliliters of peripheral blood. Study results and caveats: Diversity of TCR beta per million T cells declined in a roughly linear way with age. Both higher diversity and more naive CD4+ cells marked long-lived donors when set against aged donors.

Notes on this clonotype: Its target is unknown. An end of the junction differs from the germline gene, which may be a read error.

A second roughly 6 to 11 cycle PCR used barcoded and J-beta primers. TCRdb independently ran MiXCR on the 5' RACE reads; one entry per CDR3 protein. The sample has approximately 600,000 distinct CDR3 sequences, 58% seen once. The sequence was obtained from a man in his 60s in good health. Sequenced sample: blood.

Here the CDR3 DNA reads TGTGCCAGCAGCAACCGGGACCATGAGACCCAGTACTTC. Its protein product is CASSNRDHETQYF. V gene TRBV12-3 or TRBV12-4 combines with J gene TRBJ2-5; the D call may be TRBD1 or TRBD2 (5 bases each). The CDR3 consists of 13 residues.